Listed below are T cell receptor beta chains from one sample, sequenced in a study of blood T cell repertoires in COVID-19. Only in-frame clones appear in the TCRdb table, and some are missing; sequencing was by immunoSEQ multiplex PCR. The sample has more than 200,000 clones; approximately 82% are singletons. Sequencing was performed on peripheral blood. Receptors originate from a woman of 80 years or more with active or convalescent COVID-19. Both conserved end residues are part of each CDR3. The D gene is left open where the match is weak. Rows may omit the clone size; those that give it use once, few, many or a size class.

j_call clone_size v_call cdr3_length d_call cdr3_nt cdr3_aa
TRBJ1-1 - TRBV9 14 - TGTGCCAGCAGCGTAGGAGAGGGCGGCACTGAAGCTTTCTTT CASSVGEGGTEAFF
TRBJ1-2 - TRBV20-1 12 - TGCAGTGCTAGTCGGACTGGCTATGGCTACACCTTC CSASRTGYGYTF
TRBJ1-5 - TRBV19 15 - TGTGCCAGTGCAGACGGAGGGGTTAGCAATCAGCCCCAGCATTTT CASADGGVSNQPQHF
TRBJ2-3 - TRBV6-1 16 TRBD2 TGTGCCAGCAGTGAAATATTGGGGAGGGGCACAGATACGCAGTATTTT CASSEILGRGTDTQYF
TRBJ2-7 few TRBV6-1 14 - TGTGCCAGCAGTGAAGTTTTCGGTTTCGGCGAGCAGTACTTC CASSEVFGFGEQYF
TRBJ1-5 - TRBV18 14 TRBD1 TGTGCCAGCTCACCCAGGACAGGGGATCAGCCCCAGCATTTT CASSPRTGDQPQHF
TRBJ1-2 - TRBV7-9 13 - TGTGCCAGCAGCAGGAGAAAGAACTATGGCTACACCTTC CASSRRKNYGYTF
TRBJ2-1 - TRBV28 15 - TGTGCCAGCAGTTTACCTAGCCACGGTAGGAATGAGCAGTTCTTC CASSLPSHGRNEQFF
TRBJ2-5 - TRBV19 12 TRBD1 TGTGCCAGTCGCAGGGGGCAAGAGACCCAGTACTTC CASRRGQETQYF
TRBJ1-3 - TRBV4-2 16 - TGTGCCAGCAGCCAGGTGACAGCAGGTGCTGGAAACACCATATATTTT CASSQVTAGAGNTIYF
TRBJ1-2 once TRBV1 16 - TGCACCAGCAGCCAAGATCAGGACAGCGCATCCTATGGCTACACCTTC CTSSQDQDSASYGYTF